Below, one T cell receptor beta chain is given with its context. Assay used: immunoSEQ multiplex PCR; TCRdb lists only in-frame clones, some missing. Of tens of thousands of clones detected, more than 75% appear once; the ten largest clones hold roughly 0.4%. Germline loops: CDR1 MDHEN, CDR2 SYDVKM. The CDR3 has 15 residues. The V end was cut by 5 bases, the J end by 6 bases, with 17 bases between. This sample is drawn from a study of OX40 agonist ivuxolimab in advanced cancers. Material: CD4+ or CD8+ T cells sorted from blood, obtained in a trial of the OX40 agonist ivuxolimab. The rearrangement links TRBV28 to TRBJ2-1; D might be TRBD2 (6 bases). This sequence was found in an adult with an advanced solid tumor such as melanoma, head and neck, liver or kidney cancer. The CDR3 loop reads CASSPWAGRGNEQFF. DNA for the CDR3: TGTGCCAGCAGTCCCTGGGCGGGAAGGGGCAATGAGCAGTTCTTC.